Sequencing of this T cell receptor beta chain was carried out in a study of tumor-infiltrating lymphocytes in primary liver carcinoma. Study-level information: Men and women, 30 to 69 years of age, made up the patients. Study conclusions and caveats: A small share of top clones, only about 7.5-24%, was found in all five tumor regions.

As for this clonotype: What it recognizes is unknown. A much larger clone differs from this one at a single base, so this may be a read error.

Starting material of around 460 ng total RNA yielded TCR beta cDNA via a constant-region primer. Slightly modified ARM-PCR served as the procedure for the TCR beta libraries. These libraries came from three rounds of nested multiplex PCR. The study ran its first two PCR rounds for nine to eleven cycles each, using TRBV1-TRBV30 forward primers and a C-beta reverse primer. TCRdb fed the multiplex PCR reads into MiXCR, producing one record per CDR3 protein. This table holds fewer than 200,000 distinct CDR3 sequences, 70% to 90% found once. Starting material for RNA and DNA co-extraction consisted of about 17-31 mg of unsorted bulk tissue. Germline lookup yields CDR1 MNHEY and CDR2 SVGEGT. The CDR3 extends over 14 amino acids.

The gene calls are TRBV6-2 or TRBV6-3 and TRBJ2-7; the D gene is possibly TRBD1 (6 bases). Material for sequencing was tumor tissue from primary liver carcinoma. The receptor comes from a man aged 35 to 55 with primary liver carcinoma and hepatitis B virus infection. The CDR3 region is CACSRWDTPNEQYF. CDR3 nucleotides: TGTGCCTGCAGTCGATGGGACACACCGAACGAGCAGTACTTC.